The 22 T cell receptor beta chains below all came from one sample that was sequenced in a study of blood T cells in healthy people across ages. With a J-beta primer mix and a sample-barcoded 5' primer, a second PCR ran about 7 to 11 cycles. TCRdb passed the 5' RACE reads through MiXCR, listing each CDR3 protein once. The sample holds approximately 1,700,000 distinct CDR3 sequences; approximately 40% are singletons and the top ten take under 30%. The sequenced material came from blood. The receptors derive from a human donor in good health.

Ten or more counts support this clonotype. This CDR3 is CASSKRDSYNEQFF. CDR3 DNA: TGTGCCAGCAGCAAACGGGACTCCTACAATGAGCAGTTCTTC. The V and J genes are TRBV9 and TRBJ2-1, with D perhaps matching TRBD2 (5 bases). With 4 bases removed from V and 0 bases from J, the gap between germline ends came to 8 bases. The CDR3 is 14 amino acids. Germline CDR1 is SGDLS and CDR2 is YYNGEE.

The chain couples TRBV7-3 to TRBJ1-1; D is uncertain. This CDR3 is built from 14 residues. Per the germline V gene, CDR1 is SGHTA and CDR2 is FQGTGA. Between the trimmed V and J ends, which lost 0 bases and 4 bases, there was a span of 9 bases. CDR3 sequence: CASSLTSRGTEAFF. The DNA for the CDR3 is TGTGCCAGCAGCTTAACGTCCCGGGGCACTGAAGCTTTCTTT.

The CDR3 protein is CASRYGSTQYF. CDR3 bases: TGTGCCAGCAGGTACGGGTCTACGCAGTATTTT. This chain connects TRBV6-5 to TRBJ2-3; D is unclear. This CDR3 contains 11 residues. V dropped 6 bases and J dropped 8 bases, with 9 bases sitting between them. Germline loops: CDR1 MNHEY, CDR2 SVGAGI.

Only one count was recorded for this clonotype. V gene TRBV11-2 combines with J gene TRBJ2-5, with a tentative D call TRBD2 (6 bases). The DNA end lines up better with TRBJ2-7; the J call may be wrong. The CDR3 loop spans 16 amino acids. Per the germline V gene, CDR1 is SGHAT and CDR2 is FQNNGV. The CDR3 sequence: CASSLNDAGLPYEQYF. DNA of the CDR3: TGTGCCAGCAGCTTAAACGACGCGGGGCTTCCATACGAGCAGTACTTC.

This clonotype was seen more than once but under ten times. J is TRBJ1-2 and V is TRBV29-1; D is unclear. Trimming took 6 bases from V and 3 from J, leaving 11 bases between them. Germline CDR1 SQVTM, CDR2 ANQGSEA. CDR3 length: 12 amino acids. CDR3 in DNA: TGCAGCGTCCGGACCGCTGACTATGGCTACACCTTC. This encodes CSVRTADYGYTF.

The V call is TRBV20-1, the J call TRBJ2-2; D gene unclear. V shed 3 bases and J shed 6 bases, with 11 bases lying between them. The CDR3 totals 13 residues. The germline V gene encodes CDR1 DFQATT and CDR2 SNEGSKA (reference sequence). The CDR3 protein is CSASPRKAGELFF. The CDR3, as DNA: TGCAGTGCTAGCCCGAGGAAGGCCGGGGAGCTGTTTTTT.

V is TRBV4-3 and J is TRBJ2-3; the D gene is possibly TRBD2 (5 bases). There are 17 residues in the CDR3. Germline CDR1 reads LGHNA; CDR2 reads YSLEER. V was cut by 4 bases and J by 2 bases, with 19 bases left in between. The CDR3 DNA reads TGCGCCAGCAGCCGACTACCTCTGGCGAGACACACAGATACGCAGTATTTT. This gives the protein CASSRLPLARHTDTQYF.

The gene calls are TRBV19 and TRBJ2-1; 8 bases match TRBD2. Trimming at V came to 4 bases and at J to 0 bases, leaving 11 bases not matched to a gene. CDR1 and CDR2 from the germline V gene are LNHDA and SQIVND (reference sequence). CDR3 length: 18 amino acids. The CDR3 is CASSTQLSGGFSYNEQFF. The CDR3 DNA reads TGTGCCAGTAGTACCCAGTTGAGCGGGGGATTCTCCTACAATGAGCAGTTCTTC.

Of note for this clonotype: A read error is possible here, since a much larger clone lies one base away. This sequence joins TRBV28 and TRBJ1-5, with no clear D. Germline V lookup: CDR1 MDHEN, CDR2 SYDVKM. The CDR3 is 14 residues long. V shed 6 bases and J shed 0 bases, with 9 bases lying between them. CDR3 DNA sequence: TGTGCCAGCAGCCCGATTAATAGCAATCAGCCCCAGCATTTT. Residues: CASSPINSNQPQHF. Full variable domain (outside the CDR3, taken from reference TRBV28 and TRBJ1-5): DVKVTQSSRYLVKRTGEKVFLECVQDMDHENMFWYRQDPGLGLRLIYFSYDVKMKEKGDIPEGYSVSREKKERFSLILESASTNQTSMYLCASSPINSNQPQHFGDGTRLSIL.

This clonotype was seen more than once but under ten times. The V gene is TRBV11-1, the J gene TRBJ2-3; D not certain. The CDR3 has 15 residues. Germline V lookup: CDR1 SGHAT, CDR2 FQDESV (reference sequence). Trimming left V 5 bases short and J 4 bases short, with 16 bases between. The CDR3 loop reads CASSKTRAYADTQYF. The CDR3, as DNA: TGTGCCAGCAGCAAGACAAGGGCCTACGCAGATACGCAGTATTTT.

The chain employs TRBV2 and TRBJ2-3; TRBD2 might be the D (5 bases). Deletions cut 6 bases from V and 1 base from J, with 14 bases between. Germline CDR1 is SNHLY and CDR2 is FYNNEI. The CDR3 length is 15 residues. As DNA, the CDR3 is TGTGCCAGCAGCCAAAGGACTTCTCGCACAGATACGCAGTATTTT. This encodes CASSQRTSRTDTQYF.

This clonotype appeared a few times. The chain links TRBV29-1 to TRBJ1-1; 7 positions agree with TRBD1. V shed 6 bases and J 0 bases; nucleotides not matched to a gene: 7. The CDR3 runs 14 residues. From germline, CDR1 is SQVTM and CDR2 ANQGSEA. The CDR3 nucleotides are TGCAGCGTCCGTGGACAGGCCCTGAACACTGAAGCTTTCTTT. Protein sequence: CSVRGQALNTEAFF.

The chain uses TRBV20-1 and TRBJ2-1; tentatively, D is TRBD1 (5 bases). The CDR3 length is 11 residues. Germline V lookup: CDR1 DFQATT, CDR2 SNEGSKA (reference sequence). With 6 bases removed from V and 10 bases from J, the gap between germline ends came to 13 bases. CDR3 bases: TGCAGTGCGAGTCGGACAACAGAGCAGTTCTTC. It specifies CSASRTTEQFF.

The CDR3 DNA follows: TGTGCCAGCAGCTCTCGGGTCTCTGCGGATACGCAGTATTTT. Translating it yields CASSSRVSADTQYF. The chain carries TRBV7-2 and TRBJ2-3; D is ambiguous. Deletions cut 4 bases from V and 6 bases from J, with 14 bases between. This CDR3 has 14 residues. Per the germline V gene, CDR1 is SGHTA and CDR2 is FQGNSA.

Note on this clonotype: One junction end does not reproduce the germline sequence, and a read error may be involved. The genes are TRBV2 and TRBJ2-3; 9 nucleotides match TRBD1. The germline gives CDR1 SNHLY, CDR2 FYNNEI. The CDR3 consists of 14 residues. CDR3 sequence: CAGSDRTGEDTQYF. CDR3 coding DNA: TGTGCCGGCAGTGACAGGACAGGGGAGGATACGCAGTATTTT.

The rearrangement links TRBV4-1 to TRBJ1-1; no reliable D call. CDR3 size: 15 residues. Germline CDR1 reads MGHRA; CDR2 reads YSYEKL. Trimming stripped 0 bases from V and 3 bases from J, with 11 bases between. The CDR3 is CASSQDRGQYTEAFF. CDR3 DNA sequence: TGCGCCAGCAGCCAAGATCGGGGTCAGTACACTGAAGCTTTCTTT.

The J gene is TRBJ2-1, the V gene TRBV7-2; D may correspond to TRBD1 or TRBD2 (5 bases each). From germline, CDR1 is SGHTA and CDR2 FQGNSA. V lost 1 base and J 8 bases, leaving 15 bases between the germline ends. The CDR3 has 15 amino acids. Here the CDR3 reads CASSLVLRGADEQFF. CDR3 nucleotides: TGTGCCAGCAGCTTAGTCCTAAGAGGGGCGGATGAGCAGTTCTTC.

The rearrangement uses TRBV21-1 and TRBJ2-7; the table's D gene call, TRBD1, was not cross checked with the DNA. TRBV21-1 is flagged as a pseudogene. The CDR3 has 17 residues. Here the CDR3 reads CASSKGGEDREGYEQYF. CDR3 in DNA: TGTGCCAGCAGCAAAGGTGGAGAGGACAGGGAAGGTTACGAGCAGTACTTC.

The V call is TRBV28, the J call TRBJ2-3, with D possibly matching TRBD2 (5 bases). V was shortened by 7 bases and J by 7 bases, with 21 bases between the two germline ends. Germline lookup yields CDR1 MDHEN and CDR2 SYDVKM. The CDR3 extends over 15 amino acids. The CDR3 DNA is TGTGCCAGCACCTCCTCGAGAAGCGGCTGGAATACGCAGTATTTT. Translating it yields CASTSSRSGWNTQYF.

This clonotype was seen a handful of times. The chain employs TRBV12-3 or TRBV12-4 and TRBJ1-5; D unclear. The V end lost 1 base, the J end lost 4 bases, and 8 bases lay between the germline ends. The CDR3 is 14 amino acids. The CDR3 loop reads CASSLGLTNQPQHF. The CDR3 bases are TGTGCCAGCAGTTTAGGTCTCACGAATCAGCCCCAGCATTTT.

The rearrangement uses TRBV27 and TRBJ1-5; possibly TRBD1 for D (5 bases). The CDR3 consists of 12 residues. V lost 1 base and J 9 bases, leaving 7 bases between the germline ends. CDR1 is MNHEY, CDR2 SMNVEV, per germline (reference sequence). This CDR3 reads CASSLLGRPQHF. CDR3 DNA: TGTGCCAGCAGTTTATTGGGACGGCCCCAGCATTTT.

Worth noting for this clonotype: A read error is possible here, since a much larger clone lies one base away. The rearrangement uses TRBV29-1 and TRBJ2-1; D may correspond to TRBD1 or TRBD2 (5 bases each). The CDR3 loop spans 13 amino acids. Germline V CDR1 and CDR2: SQVTM, ANQGSEA. CDR3 nucleotide sequence: TGCAACGTTGCTGGGGGACCTTACAATGAGCAGTTCTTC. The encoded protein is CNVAGGPYNEQFF.